Below, one TCR beta chain is given with its context. This sample stems from a study of cytomegalovirus exposure and HLA in healthy donors. The PCR contained 60 Vbeta and 13 Jbeta primers. Produced via immunoSEQ multiplex PCR; TCRdb's table is partial and in-frame only. The sample comprises around 190,000 clones, approximately 86% of which are singletons, and approximately 1.1% rests with the top ten. Germline CDR1 MDHEN, CDR2 SYDVKM. This CDR3 is built from 19 residues. V gave up 7 bases and J gave up 0 bases; unmatched junction bases: 15. The sequenced sample was PBMCs. The gene calls are TRBV28 and TRBJ2-1; TRBD2 agrees at 10 bases. The clonotype was recovered from a boy aged 2 to 10 in good health and CMV-seronegative. CDR3 nucleotide sequence: TGTGCCAGCATACGGCAGGGGTTTTGGACTAGCGGCTCCTACAATGAGCAGTTCTTC. Translated, it gives CASIRQGFWTSGSYNEQFF. The full variable domain, rest sourced from reference TRBV28 and TRBJ2-1, is DVKVTQSSRYLVKRTGEKVFLECVQDMDHENMFWYRQDPGLGLRLIYFSYDVKMKEKGDIPEGYSVSREKKERFSLILESASTNQTSMYLCASIRQGFWTSGSYNEQFFGPGTRLTVL.